The rows below give T cell receptor beta chains drawn from one sample of a study of shared clonotypes between healthy human individuals. Repertoires were generated with immunoSEQ multiplex PCR, while TCRdb's copy carries only in-frame clones and drops some. The table shows millions of clones, with 85% to 95% occurring only once. Sequencing used naive CD8+ T cells from PBMCs. These TCRs come from a man younger than 35 in good health. Some clones in this sample may be carry-over from other donors' samples. Each CDR3 is given with its conserved first and last residue. The D gene is left open where the match is weak.

j_call | d_call | cdr3_length | v_call | cdr3_aa | cdr3_nt
TRBJ2-7 | . | 13 | TRBV6-5 | CASSPGTTYEQYF | TGTGCCAGCAGCCCCGGGACAACCTACGAGCAGTACTTC
TRBJ2-5 | TRBD1 | 15 | TRBV6-5 | CASSIGTGGAETQYF | TGTGCCAGCAGCATCGGGACAGGGGGCGCGGAGACCCAGTACTTC
TRBJ2-7 | . | 14 | TRBV7-9 | CASSPMISFYEQYF | TGTGCCAGCAGCCCAATGATCTCATTCTACGAGCAGTACTTC
TRBJ1-1 | . | 13 | TRBV29-1 | CSVVVQGTGEAFF | TGCAGCGTTGTCGTACAGGGAACAGGTGAAGCTTTCTTT
TRBJ2-1 | . | 16 | TRBV6-5 | CASSYSGGSSYNEQFF | TGTGCCAGCAGTTACTCTGGTGGGAGCTCCTACAATGAGCAGTTCTTC
TRBJ2-5 | TRBD2 | 16 | TRBV7-8 | CASSLALAGDQETQYF | TGTGCCAGCAGCTTAGCACTAGCGGGGGATCAAGAGACCCAGTACTTC
TRBJ2-7 | TRBD1 | 14 | TRBV30 | CAWSRDSISYEQYF | TGTGCCTGGAGCCGGGACAGTATTAGCTACGAGCAGTACTTC
TRBJ2-2 | . | 14 | TRBV15 | CATSRDSPRGELFF | TGTGCCACCAGCAGAGATTCCCCCCGCGGGGAGCTGTTTTTT
TRBJ1-4 | TRBD1 | 12 | TRBV29-1 | CSVWDRREKLFF | TGCAGCGTTTGGGACAGGAGGGAAAAACTGTTTTTT
TRBJ1-1 | TRBD1 | 14 | TRBV5-5 | CASSFRQGTPEAFF | TGTGCCAGCAGCTTTAGACAGGGTACTCCTGAAGCTTTCTTT
TRBJ2-3 | . | 14 | TRBV28 | CASSLHSSTDTQYF | TGTGCCAGCAGTTTACACTCCTCCACAGATACGCAGTATTTT
TRBJ2-7 | . | 13 | TRBV7-9 | CASSFSGSYEQYF | TGTGCCAGCAGCTTTTCCGGCTCCTACGAGCAGTACTTC
TRBJ2-5 | TRBD2 | 14 | TRBV9 | CASSGSGRAETQYF | TGTGCCAGCAGCGGTAGCGGGAGAGCAGAGACCCAGTACTTC
TRBJ1-4 | TRBD1 | 14 | TRBV6-6 | CASSFRDRVEKLFF | TGTGCCAGCAGTTTCCGGGACAGGGTGGAAAAACTGTTTTTT
TRBJ2-3 | . | 15 | TRBV6-5 | CASSFDGAITDTQYF | TGTGCCAGCAGCTTCGACGGAGCAATCACAGATACGCAGTATTTT